This TCR beta chain stems from a study of blood T cell repertoires in COVID-19. Overall study context: From the United States, Italy and Spain came samples of acute and convalescent COVID-19. Sources were T cells, B-cell-depleted T cells, or PBMCs; the material itself was cDNA or gDNA.

The data were produced by immunoSEQ multiplex PCR, yet TCRdb's version contains in-frame clones alone and is incomplete. The sample consists of some 180,000 clones, around 90% of them appearing once. The sequenced sample consisted of peripheral blood. The sequence came from a man aged 35-49 years with acute or convalescent COVID-19.

The CDR3 here is CASNSQPLAGGLAQETQYF. The CDR3 DNA follows: TGTGCCAGCAACAGCCAGCCACTAGCGGGGGGTCTTGCCCAAGAGACCCAGTACTTC. The gene calls are TRBV2 and TRBJ2-5, with 12 positions matching TRBD2. The CDR3 totals 19 residues. Trimming at V came to 7 bases and at J to 1 base, leaving 16 bases not matched to a gene. Germline V gives CDR1 SNHLY, CDR2 FYNNEI.